This T cell receptor beta chain came from a study of vaccination and CD4 T cells after COVID-19. About the research overall: Median time from COVID diagnosis to post-COVID sampling was 101 days (35 to 161). Findings of the study overall: Within the convalescent patients, a median approximately 86% of the SARS-CoV-2-reactive clones were ones that appeared only post-vaccination. Spike mono-reactive clones accounted for 304 of the 307 vaccine-specific clones found in convalescent patients.

Noted treatment: approximately nine-day PBMC culture with coronavirus spike peptide pools or control peptides (ViraFEST assay). Per well, a few million PBMCs were cultured in the presence of roughly 9 IU/ml IL-2 and around 9.5 ug/ml peptide pools. Regarding this clonotype: Antigen: not known.

The V and J ends lost 8 bases and 4 bases respectively, with 9 bases between them. CDR3 size: 11 residues. Germline assignment: CDR1 SNHLY and CDR2 FYNNEI. The Oncomine TCR Beta short-read assay generated sequence data from the DNA of cultured CD4+ T cells. TCRdb re-derived calls from the PCR reads in MiXCR, one entry per CDR3 protein. The profile shows 15,000 or so distinct CDR3 sequences, around 69% of them singletons. Sample: CD4+ T cells from blood, cultured in vitro. This TCR came from a human donor who had recovered from COVID-19. The genes are TRBV2 and TRBJ2-7; possible D gene TRBD1, 6 bases. CDR3 in DNA: TGTGCCAGCCTCAGGGGTTACGAGCAGTACTTC. Translation: CASLRGYEQYF.